A single sample is the source of the 26 T cell receptor beta chains below, sequenced in a study of identical twins. One entry per CDR3 protein results from TCRdb running MiXCR on the 5' RACE reads. The repertoire consists of 500,000 to 650,000 distinct CDR3 sequences, with 20% to 25% occurring once and the leading ten covering about 0.5%. In addition, the sample was reused for a study of yellow fever vaccine responses in identical twins.

What was sequenced was CD4+ T cells sorted from blood. The receptors were gathered from a woman in her late teens or twenties in good health.

In DNA form, the CDR3 reads TGTGCCAGCCTCTGGGCAGTACAAGAGACCCAGTACTTC. Amino acids: CASLWAVQETQYF. This chain joins TRBV2 and TRBJ2-5; D call uncertain. The CDR3 consists of 13 residues. V lost 8 bases, J lost 2 bases, and 12 bases lay in between. From germline, CDR1 is SNHLY and CDR2 FYNNEI.

In its sample, this clonotype was seen a few times. This chain links TRBV4-1 with TRBJ2-3, with D tentatively TRBD1 (5 bases). The CDR3 length is 15 residues. Trimming left V 4 bases short and J 4 bases short, with 15 bases between. From germline, CDR1 is MGHRA and CDR2 YSYEKL. The CDR3 is CASSPPLGLSDTQYF. CDR3 in DNA: TGCGCCAGCAGCCCTCCTTTGGGGCTGTCAGATACGCAGTATTTT.

The gene calls are TRBV9 and TRBJ2-1, with 16 bases lining up with TRBD2. The V and J ends lost 3 bases and 9 bases, in that order; junction bases with no gene match: 12. CDR3 length: 18 amino acids. In germline, CDR1 is SGDLS, CDR2 YYNGEE. CDR3 in DNA: TGTGCCAGCAGCGCCCACGGGACTAGCGGGAGGGCCATCGGTGAGCAGTTCTTC. It codes for CASSAHGTSGRAIGEQFF. The full variable domain, in which reference TRBV9 and TRBJ2-1 provide the parts outside the CDR3, is DSGVTQTPKHLITATGQRVTLRCSPRSGDLSVYWYQQSLDQGLQFLIQYYNGEERAKGNILERFSAQQFPDLHSELNLSSLELGDSALYFCASSAHGTSGRAIGEQFFGPGTRLTVL.

There are many counts of this clonotype. This chain links TRBV7-9 with TRBJ2-7; no definite D call. V was trimmed by 4 bases and J by 4 bases, leaving 8 bases between them. The CDR3 extends over 12 amino acids. In germline, CDR1 is SEHNR, CDR2 FQNEAQ (reference sequence). The CDR3 DNA sequence: TGTGCCAGCAGCTCAACCGTGTACGAGCAGTACTTC. Translating it yields CASSSTVYEQYF.

This clonotype appeared many times. This chain links TRBV5-1 with TRBJ2-1, with 13 nucleotides matching TRBD2. Trimming cost V 4 bases and J 6 bases; bases outside gene matches: 10. Germline CDR1 and CDR2: SGHRS and YFSETQ. The CDR3 has 17 residues. The chain's CDR3 is CASSHRLAGGPVNEQFF. The CDR3 DNA reads as TGCGCCAGCAGCCATCGACTAGCGGGGGGCCCCGTCAATGAGCAGTTCTTC.

This clonotype was observed once. Here the CDR3 reads CASSQSRTLNTGELFF. The CDR3 DNA reads TGTGCCAGCAGCCAATCGAGGACTTTAAACACCGGGGAGCTGTTTTTT. This chain links TRBV3-1 with TRBJ2-2; D might be TRBD2 (5 bases). The V end lost 2 bases, the J end lost 2 bases, and 12 bases lay between the germline ends. There are 16 residues in the CDR3. Germline-derived CDR1 and CDR2 are LGHDT and YNNKEL (reference sequence).

The gene calls are TRBV4-2 and TRBJ2-1; TRBD2 agrees at 8 bases. Per germline, CDR1 LGHNA and CDR2 YNFKEQ. Trimming cost V 2 bases and J 9 bases; bases outside gene matches: 15. This CDR3 has 17 amino acids. The CDR3 here is CASSQFDGGGPGGEQFF. CDR3 bases: TGTGCCAGCAGCCAATTCGACGGCGGGGGGCCGGGGGGTGAGCAGTTCTTC.

This chain connects TRBV12-3 or TRBV12-4 to TRBJ2-3, with 10 bases lining up with TRBD2. The CDR3 is made up of 16 amino acids. Trimming cost V 6 bases and J 2 bases; bases outside gene matches: 8. DNA of the CDR3: TGTGCCAGCAGCCTCGGACTAGCGGTCTTCACAGATACGCAGTATTTT. Its protein is CASSLGLAVFTDTQYF.

The chain couples TRBV11-2 to TRBJ2-1; 8 bases agree with TRBD2. The V gene end was trimmed by 9 bases and the J gene end by 6 bases; junction bases not matched to a gene: 7. There are 13 residues in the CDR3. CDR1 SGHAT and CDR2 FQNNGV come from the germline V gene. CDR3 nucleotide sequence: TGTGCCAGTGGGACTAGGGGTTCCAATGAGCAGTTCTTC. It encodes CASGTRGSNEQFF.

The rearrangement uses TRBV20-1 and TRBJ2-7; 8 nucleotides align to TRBD1. Germline V gene lookup returns CDR1 DFQATT and CDR2 SNEGSKA (reference sequence). This CDR3 region has 14 residues. V was pared by 5 bases and J by 6 bases, with 12 bases of the junction left unmatched. The CDR3, as DNA: TGCAGTGCTCGACGAGGACAGGGTGTATTCGAGCAGTACTTC. The encoded protein is CSARRGQGVFEQYF.

This clonotype turned up a few times. V gene TRBV20-1 combines with J gene TRBJ1-5; a possible D gene is TRBD1 (5 bases). Germline assignment: CDR1 DFQATT and CDR2 SNEGSKA (reference sequence). Trimming left V 3 bases short and J 7 bases short, with 19 bases between. There are 15 residues in the CDR3. This CDR3 reads CSASYGASFNQPQHF. The CDR3 DNA sequence: TGCAGTGCTAGTTATGGGGCAAGTTTCAACCAGCCCCAGCATTTT.

This clonotype has just a few counts. The chain joins TRBV20-1 to TRBJ2-1; 8 nucleotides align to TRBD2. J was trimmed by 7 bases and V by 0 bases; bases with no gene match: 8. Germline CDR1 is DFQATT and CDR2 is SNEGSKA (reference sequence). The CDR3 sequence is 15 residues long. CDR3 bases: TGCAGTGCTAGAGACGGGAGCGGGGGTGAAAATGAGCAGTTCTTC. Amino acids: CSARDGSGGENEQFF.

In its sample, this clonotype was seen a few times. The chain is built from TRBV5-1 and TRBJ2-1, with TRBD2 identical over 11 bases. The germline V gene encodes CDR1 SGHRS and CDR2 YFSETQ. Losses at the gene ends were 4 bases for V and 10 bases for J; bases not matched to a gene: 16. The CDR3 totals 17 residues. CDR3 nucleotides: TGCGCCAGCAGCACTACTAGCGGGAGTGTCCCCGGCCACGAGCAGTTCTTC. It codes for CASSTTSGSVPGHEQFF.

This chain's CDR3 is CASTFRGAQHF. The CDR3 DNA is TGTGCCAGCACCTTCAGGGGTGCCCAGCATTTT. The chain has TRBV12-3 or TRBV12-4 and TRBJ1-5; perhaps TRBD1 as D (6 bases). This CDR3 spans 11 amino acids. V was trimmed by 7 bases and J by 11 bases, leaving 12 bases between them.

The J gene is TRBJ2-1, the V gene TRBV20-1, with 10 nucleotides matching TRBD2. Looked up from germline, CDR1 is DFQATT and CDR2 is SNEGSKA (reference sequence). V shed 6 bases, J shed 1 base, and the junction held 3 bases outside the gene matches. This CDR3 is built from 14 residues. The DNA for the CDR3 is TGCAGTGCCCCAGCGGGAGGGTCCTACAATGAGCAGTTCTTC. Protein sequence: CSAPAGGSYNEQFF.

This clonotype was detected a few times. The chain carries TRBV12-3 or TRBV12-4 and TRBJ2-2; 7 bases line up with TRBD2. This CDR3 region has 15 residues. With 7 bases clipped from V and 1 base from J, the junction kept 6 bases outside the gene matches. CDR3 region: CASTPGLVNTGELFF. In DNA form, the CDR3 reads TGTGCCAGCACTCCTGGACTAGTGAACACCGGGGAGCTGTTTTTT.

The CDR3 loop is CASSLATSGRQETQYF. Written as DNA, the CDR3 is TGTGCCAGCAGCTTAGCGACTAGCGGGCGCCAAGAGACCCAGTACTTC. The genes are TRBV7-2 and TRBJ2-5; 10 bases match TRBD2. V lost 0 bases to trimming and J lost 1 base; unmatched junction nucleotides: 2. CDR3 length: 16 residues. Germline CDR1 is SGHTA and CDR2 is FQGNSA.

The chain combines TRBV3-1 with TRBJ2-7; TRBD1 matches at 7 bases. CDR3 length: 12 amino acids. J gave up 6 bases and V 3 bases, and 2 bases lay outside the gene matches. The germline CDR1 and CDR2 sequences are LGHDT and YNNKEL (reference sequence). CDR3 loop: CASSQTGTEQYF. The CDR3 DNA follows: TGTGCCAGCAGCCAGACAGGGACCGAGCAGTACTTC.

J is TRBJ2-6 and V is TRBV2; no firm D call. CDR1 is SNHLY, CDR2 FYNNEI, per germline. The CDR3 length is 16 residues. Trimming shortened V by 4 bases and J by 3 bases, and 13 bases separated the two germline ends. As DNA, the CDR3 is TGTGCCAGCAGTGGGACGGCACAGAGTGGGGCCAACGTCCTGACTTTC. Translation: CASSGTAQSGANVLTF.

Only a few counts were recorded for this clonotype. V and J are TRBV5-1 and TRBJ2-5, with D perhaps given as TRBD1 or TRBD2 (5 bases each). The CDR3 runs to 15 residues. Germline V gives CDR1 SGHRS, CDR2 YFSETQ. Trimming cost V 4 bases and J 2 bases, with 15 bases left between them. The CDR3 loop is CASSPTGTGQETQYF. CDR3 sequence (DNA): TGCGCCAGCAGCCCAACCGGGACGGGACAAGAGACCCAGTACTTC.

J is TRBJ2-7 and V is TRBV10-3, with a tentative D call TRBD2 (5 bases). This CDR3 contains 12 residues. CDR1 is ENHRY, CDR2 SYGVKD, per germline. V lost 3 bases to trimming and J lost 2 bases, with 5 bases between them. CDR3 protein: CAISDGAYEQYF. The CDR3 nucleotides are TGTGCCATCAGTGACGGGGCCTACGAGCAGTACTTC.

The chain joins TRBV6-5 to TRBJ2-7, with TRBD1 matching 9 bases. The CDR3 is 13 residues long. Germline lookup yields CDR1 MNHEY and CDR2 SVGAGI. With V trimmed by 6 bases and J by 2 bases, 2 bases remained unmatched. The CDR3 loop reads CASRGTGTYEQYV. The CDR3 region has the DNA TGTGCCAGCAGGGGGACAGGGACCTACGAGCAGTACGTC.

In this sample, this clonotype turned up a few times. V gene TRBV6-1 combines with J gene TRBJ1-1; D is undetermined. Germline V lookup: CDR1 MNHNS, CDR2 SASEGT. The V and J ends lost 7 bases and 2 bases respectively, with 17 bases between them. This CDR3 is 15 amino acids long. This CDR3 reads CASTSPGSANTEAFF. The CDR3 DNA follows: TGTGCCAGCACCTCTCCGGGTTCTGCTAACACTGAAGCTTTCTTT.

J is TRBJ1-2 and V is TRBV5-5; 10 positions match TRBD1. Germline assignment: CDR1 SGHKS and CDR2 YYEKEE (reference sequence). J gave up 8 bases and V 4 bases, and 14 bases lay outside the gene matches. This CDR3 is 16 amino acids long. CDR3 protein: CASSPYGTGDTGGYTF. CDR3 nucleotide sequence: TGTGCCAGCAGCCCCTACGGGACAGGGGATACGGGCGGCTACACCTTC.

The chain combines TRBV4-1 with TRBJ2-1; 10 positions agree with TRBD2. V trimming: 2 bases; J trimming: 0 bases; junction bases outside the gene matches: 16. Germline loops: CDR1 MGHRA, CDR2 YSYEKL. This CDR3 is built from 21 residues. The CDR3 DNA is TGCGCCAGCAGCCAACCTGGGGCTAGCGGGAGAGGGAGGGGCTCCTACAATGAGCAGTTCTTC. Protein sequence: CASSQPGASGRGRGSYNEQFF.

A word on this clonotype: A read error may account for a junction end that differs from germline. The DNA of the CDR3 is TGTGCCAGCAGCTTTGTTGACCCGAACACTGAAGCCTTCTTT. The encoded protein is CASSFVDPNTEAFF. The chain combines TRBV5-4 with TRBJ1-1, with D hard to call. Germline-derived CDR1 and CDR2 are SGHNT and YYREEE (reference sequence). The CDR3 covers 14 residues.